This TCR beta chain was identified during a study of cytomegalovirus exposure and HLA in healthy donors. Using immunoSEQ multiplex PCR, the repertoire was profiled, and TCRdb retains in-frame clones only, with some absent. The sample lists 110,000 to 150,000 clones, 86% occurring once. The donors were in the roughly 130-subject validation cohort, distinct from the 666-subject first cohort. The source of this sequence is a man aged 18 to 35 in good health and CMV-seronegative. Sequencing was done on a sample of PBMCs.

DNA for the CDR3: TGTGCCAGCAGAGATGGACAGGGGAAGACCTACGAGCAGTACTTC. Its protein product is CASRDGQGKTYEQYF. The chain combines TRBV6-1 with TRBJ2-7; TRBD1 matches at 9 bases. The germline V gene encodes CDR1 MNHNS and CDR2 SASEGT. Germline trimming cut 6 bases from V and 2 bases from J; bases unmatched to any gene: 8. This CDR3 is 15 amino acids long.